The sample holds a few counts of the clone carrying this TCR beta chain. The target antigen is unknown. Documented time point: persistent/refractory GD, antithyroid drugs over 5 years with positive TRAb. Making the TCR library involved RNA that had been extracted from PBMCs. As collected, the peripheral blood samples measured around 9 milliliters each and went into EDTA tubes. Investigators prepared the TCR beta libraries by applying iRepertoire HTBI primers and Arm-PCR of CDR3 regions. Original data processing: Across samples, over 55 TRBV and more than twelve TRBJ segments were found. MiXCR, applied by TCRdb to the multiplex PCR reads, yields one record per CDR3 protein. TCRdb's processing, not the authors' own work, is the source of the V and J calls. Of 400,000 to 500,000 distinct CDR3 sequences listed, around a fifth are singletons. The sample belongs to a study of regulatory T cells in long-lasting Graves disease. Study-wide context: Over 5 years of antithyroid drugs with positive TSH receptor antibodies was taken to mean persistent Graves' disease.

Study-wide results and caveats: New patients shared roughly 960 public clonotypes, and persistent patients shared more, with about 2,500.

The CDR3 length is 17 residues. CDR1 and CDR2 from the germline V gene are SGHTA and FQGNSA. V lost 1 base and J 0 bases, leaving 13 bases between the germline ends. The rearrangement joins TRBV7-2 to TRBJ1-3; D call uncertain. The starting material was peripheral blood mononuclear cells (PBMCs), obtained when the disease was refractory, from a patient treated with antithyroid drugs. The TCR sequence derives from a female donor with Graves disease. CDR3 sequence reads: CASSLVVGQLSGNTIYF. The CDR3 DNA sequence: TGTGCCAGCAGCTTAGTGGTGGGTCAGCTCTCTGGAAACACCATATATTTT.